The T cell receptor (beta chain) under discussion was sequenced for a study of siplizumab effects on memory and regulatory T cells. Data came from immunoSEQ multiplex PCR; TCRdb stores just in-frame clones and leaves some out. The top ten hold about 11% of the sample, which has around 100,000 clones, 92% seen once. The V end lost 8 bases, the J end lost 7 bases, and 12 bases lay between the germline ends. This CDR3 is built from 11 residues. Germline CDR1 reads ENHRY; CDR2 reads SYGVKD. Broader study findings: Many proliferating CD4+ or CD8+ clones remained unclassified. Roughly 75-95% of them could not be assigned either a naive or a memory phenotype. Alloreactive sequences that could be traced to unstimulated CD4+ memory cells showed a significant reduction under siplizumab. Naive T cells appeared more varied than memory cells and looked like key alloresponse contributors.

This clone was seen a single time. Its antigen is currently unknown. This chain uses TRBV10-3 with TRBJ2-7; D is unresolved. What was sequenced was non-Treg CD4+ T cells sorted from blood. The clonotype originates from a human donor in good health. The CDR3 coding sequence is TGTGCCATCTCGCTTGGGTCGGAGCAGTACTTC. Amino acid sequence: CAISLGSEQYF.